This T cell receptor beta chain was sequenced in a study of shared clonotypes between healthy human individuals. The germline V gene encodes CDR1 MNHEY and CDR2 SVGAGI. The CDR3 runs to 15 residues. V shed 6 bases and J 0 bases; nucleotides not matched to a gene: 3. In regard to this clone: The target antigen is unknown.

Overall study results and limits: Collection of samples was limited to blood; tissue repertoires likely differ. Large depth notwithstanding, sorted-subset sequencing proved incomplete by rarefaction.

Genomic DNA from each subset was divided evenly over several immunoSEQ plates. The data were produced by immunoSEQ multiplex PCR, yet TCRdb's version contains in-frame clones alone and is incomplete. The data hold over a million clones, with approximately 80% observed a single time. This TCR was recovered from a man between 18 and 35 years old in good health. Some clones in this sample may be carry-over from other donors' samples. Specimen: memory CD4+ T cells from PBMCs. Specified subset: CD45RA-negative fraction. The V gene is TRBV6-5, the J gene TRBJ2-7, with 12 bases lining up with TRBD2. This CDR3 is CASSRTSGTSYEQYF. Here the CDR3 DNA reads TGTGCCAGCAGCCGGACTAGCGGGACCTCCTACGAGCAGTACTTC.